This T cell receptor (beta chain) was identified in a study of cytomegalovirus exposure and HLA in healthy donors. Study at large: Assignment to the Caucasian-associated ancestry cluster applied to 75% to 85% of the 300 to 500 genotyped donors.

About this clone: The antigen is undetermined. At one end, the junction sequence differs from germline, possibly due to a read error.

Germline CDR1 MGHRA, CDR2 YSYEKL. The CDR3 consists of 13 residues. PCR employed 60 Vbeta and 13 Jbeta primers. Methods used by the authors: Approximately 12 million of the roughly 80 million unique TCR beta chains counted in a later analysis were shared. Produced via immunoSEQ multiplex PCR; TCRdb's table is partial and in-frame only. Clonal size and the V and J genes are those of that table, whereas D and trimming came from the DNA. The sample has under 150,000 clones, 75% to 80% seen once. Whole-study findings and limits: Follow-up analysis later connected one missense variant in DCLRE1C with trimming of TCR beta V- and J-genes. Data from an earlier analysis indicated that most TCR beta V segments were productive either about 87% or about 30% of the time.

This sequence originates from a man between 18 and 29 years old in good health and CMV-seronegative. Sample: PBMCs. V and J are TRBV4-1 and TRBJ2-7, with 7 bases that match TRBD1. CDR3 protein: CASSQDHTGASHF. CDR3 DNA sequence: TGCGCCAGCAGCCAAGATCACACAGGGGCGTCACACTTC.